Listed below are T cell receptor beta chains from one sample, sequenced in a study of cytomegalovirus exposure and HLA in healthy donors. Here immunoSEQ multiplex PCR was the method, and the copy in TCRdb shows in-frame clones only, minus some. The sample holds 70,000 to 85,000 clones; 94% are singletons and the top ten take approximately 2.1%. The sequencing sample was made of PBMCs. These receptor sequences come from a woman aged 18-29 years in good health and CMV-seropositive. The CDR3 runs from the conserved cysteine through the conserved F or W. The D gene is left open where the match is weak. Only some rows state a clone size, as once, few, many or a class for expanded clones.

CDR3 length	J gene	V gene	D gene	clone size	CDR3 protein	CDR3 DNA
16	TRBJ2-7	TRBV9	TRBD1	.	CASSVEGAGASYEQYF	TGTGCCAGCAGCGTAGAGGGGGCCGGGGCCTCCTACGAGCAGTACTTC
16	TRBJ1-2	TRBV19	TRBD1	.	CASSPSHRGLGYGYTF	TGTGCCAGTAGTCCCAGCCACAGGGGTCTTGGGTATGGCTACACCTTC
15	TRBJ1-2	TRBV7-9	TRBD1	.	CASSSPGQTNYGYTF	TGTGCCAGCAGCTCCCCGGGACAGACCAACTATGGCTACACCTTC
13	TRBJ1-2	TRBV2	.	.	CATWTTVDYGYTF	TGTGCCACCTGGACTACAGTGGACTATGGCTACACCTTC
14	TRBJ1-1	TRBV11-2	.	.	CASSLRGRGTEAFF	TGTGCCAGCAGCTTGAGGGGGAGGGGAACTGAAGCTTTCTTT
12	TRBJ2-5	TRBV7-2	TRBD1	.	CASSLGGQGQYF	TGTGCCAGCAGCTTGGGAGGACAGGGACAGTACTTC
13	TRBJ1-4	TRBV29-1	.	.	CSGLQGPNEKLFF	TGCAGCGGCCTGCAGGGCCCAAATGAAAAACTGTTTTTT
17	TRBJ2-1	TRBV2	TRBD2	.	CASSEAHTGTNANEQFF	TGTGCCAGCAGTGAAGCCCACACCGGGACTAACGCCAATGAGCAGTTCTTC
14	TRBJ1-6	TRBV11-3	.	.	CASSLRQGNSPLHF	TGTGCCAGCAGCTTACGCCAGGGTAATTCACCCCTCCACTTT
13	TRBJ1-1	TRBV19	.	.	CASSAVPRSEAFF	TGTGCCAGTAGTGCGGTCCCGCGCTCTGAAGCTTTCTTT
20	TRBJ2-3	TRBV27	TRBD2	.	CASSSTTPTRLADLTDTQYF	TGTGCCAGCAGTTCTACCACCCCCACAAGACTAGCGGACCTCACAGATACGCAGTATTTT
14	TRBJ2-7	TRBV30	TRBD1	.	CAWSVGTGLHEQYF	TGTGCCTGGAGTGTGGGGACAGGGTTGCACGAGCAGTACTTC
13	TRBJ2-7	TRBV27	TRBD2	.	CASSLERGTKQYF	TGTGCCAGCAGTTTAGAGCGGGGGACCAAGCAGTACTTC
17	TRBJ2-3	TRBV27	.	.	CASSSRPPQGSTDTQYF	TGTGCCAGCAGTTCAAGGCCCCCGCAGGGGAGCACAGATACGCAGTATTTT
13	TRBJ1-6	TRBV7-8	.	few	CASVAGEGSPLHF	TGTGCCAGCGTGGCGGGTGAGGGTTCACCCCTCCACTTT
17	TRBJ2-1	TRBV4-1	.	.	CASSPTTGPRPNNEQFF	TGCGCCAGCAGCCCCACGACTGGCCCTAGACCGAACAATGAGCAGTTCTTC
14	TRBJ1-5	TRBV19	TRBD1	.	CASSWGTGDQPQHF	TGTGCCAGTAGTTGGGGGACAGGGGACCAGCCCCAGCATTTT
15	TRBJ2-5	TRBV19	TRBD1	once	CASSARDRVGETQYF	TGTGCCAGTAGTGCCCGGGACAGGGTGGGTGAGACCCAGTACTTC
13	TRBJ2-2	TRBV10-1	.	.	CASSESFEGELFF	TGCGCCAGCAGTGAGTCCTTCGAGGGGGAGCTGTTTTTT
15	TRBJ1-4	TRBV19	TRBD1	.	CASSLFRDRDEKLFF	TGTGCCAGTAGTCTTTTCCGGGACAGGGATGAAAAACTGTTTTTT
14	TRBJ1-2	TRBV5-6	.	.	CASSLVVGAYGYTF	TGTGCCAGCAGCTTGGTTGTGGGGGCCTATGGCTACACCTTC
13	TRBJ2-1	TRBV7-9	TRBD1	.	CASSARTGDEQFF	TGTGCCAGCAGCGCCCGTACAGGGGATGAGCAGTTCTTC
16	TRBJ2-7	TRBV7-7	.	.	CASSWRQVGDSYEQYF	TGTGCCAGCAGCTGGCGACAGGTGGGGGACTCCTACGAGCAGTACTTC
15	TRBJ2-1	TRBV6-4	TRBD2	.	CASSDSASGSTEQFF	TGTGCCAGCAGTGACTCGGCTAGCGGGAGTACTGAGCAGTTCTTC
16	TRBJ1-3	TRBV7-2	.	once	CASSLGSTNSGNTIYF	TGTGCCAGCAGCTTGGGTTCGACAAACTCTGGAAACACCATATATTTT
14	TRBJ1-4	TRBV27	TRBD1	.	CASSRQGAREKLFF	TGTGCCAGCAGTCGGCAGGGGGCGCGCGAAAAACTGTTTTTT
13	TRBJ2-4	TRBV19	.	.	CASTHRDGVIQYF	TGTGCCAGTACCCACAGGGATGGGGTTATTCAGTACTTC
15	TRBJ2-1	TRBV25-1	TRBD2	.	CASSAWTSGMDEQFF	TGTGCCAGCAGTGCTTGGACTAGCGGGATGGATGAGCAGTTCTTC
15	TRBJ1-3	TRBV10-3	.	.	CAISEVQGQRNTIYF	TGTGCCATCAGTGAAGTTCAGGGGCAAAGAAACACCATATATTTT
16	TRBJ1-2	TRBV19	.	once	CASAHLGEHFNYGYTF	TGTGCCAGCGCACACCTAGGAGAACACTTCAACTATGGCTACACCTTC
16	TRBJ2-3	TRBV7-9	TRBD1	.	CASSWPGQGGGDTQYF	TGTGCCAGCAGCTGGCCGGGACAGGGAGGGGGAGATACGCAGTATTTT
13	TRBJ2-1	TRBV29-1	.	.	CSVEGGSWKGQFF	TGCAGCGTTGAAGGAGGGTCCTGGAAGGGGCAGTTCTTC
13	TRBJ2-3	TRBV23-1	.	.	CASTAGGRHTQYF	TGCGCCAGCACCGCAGGTGGTAGACATACGCAGTATTTT
17	TRBJ2-3	TRBV4-1	TRBD2	.	CASSQVTSGWVSDTQYF	TGCGCCAGCAGCCAAGTAACTAGCGGGTGGGTTTCAGATACGCAGTATTTT
15	TRBJ2-5	TRBV18	TRBD1	.	CASSPPGQEQETQYF	TGTGCCAGCTCACCACCGGGACAGGAACAAGAGACCCAGTACTTC
14	TRBJ1-5	TRBV27	.	.	CASSPSRGNQPQHF	TGTGCCAGCAGTCCGTCACGAGGTAATCAGCCCCAGCATTTT
16	TRBJ1-4	TRBV2	.	.	CASSGATGKGNEKLFF	TGTGCCAGCAGTGGGGCCACAGGGAAGGGTAATGAAAAACTGTTTTTT
14	TRBJ2-1	TRBV6-5	.	.	CASSYLREYCEQFF	TGTGCCAGCAGTTACTTGAGAGAGTATTGTGAGCAGTTCTTC
14	TRBJ2-7	TRBV7-2	.	.	CASSLDTGAYEQYF	TGTGCCAGCAGCTTAGATACAGGAGCCTACGAGCAGTACTTC
15	TRBJ1-5	TRBV7-2	TRBD1	.	CASSPGSGGHQPQHF	TGTGCCAGCAGCCCGGGGTCAGGGGGACATCAGCCCCAGCATTTT
15	TRBJ2-3	TRBV29-1	.	.	CSVEDYGGLSDTQYF	TGCAGCGTTGAAGATTATGGAGGGCTTTCAGATACGCAGTATTTT
14	TRBJ1-6	TRBV14	.	.	CASSQESPNSPLHF	TGTGCCAGCAGCCAAGAATCTCCGAATTCACCCCTCCACTTT
18	TRBJ1-1	TRBV4-1	.	.	CASSQDRTELQLNTEAFF	TGCGCCAGCAGCCAAGATCGGACAGAGCTCCAACTCAACACTGAAGCTTTCTTT
14	TRBJ1-6	TRBV5-1	TRBD1	.	CASSLGGLESPLHF	TGCGCCAGCAGCTTAGGGGGCTTGGAATCACCCCTCCACTTT
16	TRBJ2-1	TRBV5-1	TRBD2	.	CASSILLAGGVNEQFF	TGCGCCAGCAGCATCCTACTAGCGGGAGGGGTGAATGAGCAGTTCTTC
16	TRBJ2-5	TRBV6-5	.	.	CASSYSMVGHGETQYF	TGTGCCAGCAGTTACTCGATGGTGGGACACGGAGAGACCCAGTACTTC
15	TRBJ2-7	TRBV6-5	.	once	CASIGSGLGGAEQYF	TGTGCCAGCATAGGGTCCGGCCTCGGAGGGGCGGAGCAGTACTTC
13	TRBJ2-4	TRBV27	.	.	CASSFAGADIQYF	TGTGCCAGCAGTTTTGCGGGGGCGGACATTCAGTACTTC
16	TRBJ2-1	TRBV25-1	TRBD2	.	CASSEWGGGANNEQFF	TGTGCCAGCAGTGAATGGGGCGGGGGGGCCAACAATGAGCAGTTCTTC
14	TRBJ1-2	TRBV5-4	.	.	CASSQSGGAEGYTF	TGTGCCAGCAGCCAAAGTGGGGGGGCGGAAGGCTACACCTTC
13	TRBJ2-3	TRBV5-4	.	once	CASSSPSRNTQYF	TGTGCCAGCAGCTCCCCTAGTCGTAATACGCAGTATTTT
15	TRBJ1-2	TRBV5-5	.	.	CASSEGDSSPYGYTF	TGTGCCAGCAGCGAAGGGGACTCTTCACCCTATGGCTACACCTTC